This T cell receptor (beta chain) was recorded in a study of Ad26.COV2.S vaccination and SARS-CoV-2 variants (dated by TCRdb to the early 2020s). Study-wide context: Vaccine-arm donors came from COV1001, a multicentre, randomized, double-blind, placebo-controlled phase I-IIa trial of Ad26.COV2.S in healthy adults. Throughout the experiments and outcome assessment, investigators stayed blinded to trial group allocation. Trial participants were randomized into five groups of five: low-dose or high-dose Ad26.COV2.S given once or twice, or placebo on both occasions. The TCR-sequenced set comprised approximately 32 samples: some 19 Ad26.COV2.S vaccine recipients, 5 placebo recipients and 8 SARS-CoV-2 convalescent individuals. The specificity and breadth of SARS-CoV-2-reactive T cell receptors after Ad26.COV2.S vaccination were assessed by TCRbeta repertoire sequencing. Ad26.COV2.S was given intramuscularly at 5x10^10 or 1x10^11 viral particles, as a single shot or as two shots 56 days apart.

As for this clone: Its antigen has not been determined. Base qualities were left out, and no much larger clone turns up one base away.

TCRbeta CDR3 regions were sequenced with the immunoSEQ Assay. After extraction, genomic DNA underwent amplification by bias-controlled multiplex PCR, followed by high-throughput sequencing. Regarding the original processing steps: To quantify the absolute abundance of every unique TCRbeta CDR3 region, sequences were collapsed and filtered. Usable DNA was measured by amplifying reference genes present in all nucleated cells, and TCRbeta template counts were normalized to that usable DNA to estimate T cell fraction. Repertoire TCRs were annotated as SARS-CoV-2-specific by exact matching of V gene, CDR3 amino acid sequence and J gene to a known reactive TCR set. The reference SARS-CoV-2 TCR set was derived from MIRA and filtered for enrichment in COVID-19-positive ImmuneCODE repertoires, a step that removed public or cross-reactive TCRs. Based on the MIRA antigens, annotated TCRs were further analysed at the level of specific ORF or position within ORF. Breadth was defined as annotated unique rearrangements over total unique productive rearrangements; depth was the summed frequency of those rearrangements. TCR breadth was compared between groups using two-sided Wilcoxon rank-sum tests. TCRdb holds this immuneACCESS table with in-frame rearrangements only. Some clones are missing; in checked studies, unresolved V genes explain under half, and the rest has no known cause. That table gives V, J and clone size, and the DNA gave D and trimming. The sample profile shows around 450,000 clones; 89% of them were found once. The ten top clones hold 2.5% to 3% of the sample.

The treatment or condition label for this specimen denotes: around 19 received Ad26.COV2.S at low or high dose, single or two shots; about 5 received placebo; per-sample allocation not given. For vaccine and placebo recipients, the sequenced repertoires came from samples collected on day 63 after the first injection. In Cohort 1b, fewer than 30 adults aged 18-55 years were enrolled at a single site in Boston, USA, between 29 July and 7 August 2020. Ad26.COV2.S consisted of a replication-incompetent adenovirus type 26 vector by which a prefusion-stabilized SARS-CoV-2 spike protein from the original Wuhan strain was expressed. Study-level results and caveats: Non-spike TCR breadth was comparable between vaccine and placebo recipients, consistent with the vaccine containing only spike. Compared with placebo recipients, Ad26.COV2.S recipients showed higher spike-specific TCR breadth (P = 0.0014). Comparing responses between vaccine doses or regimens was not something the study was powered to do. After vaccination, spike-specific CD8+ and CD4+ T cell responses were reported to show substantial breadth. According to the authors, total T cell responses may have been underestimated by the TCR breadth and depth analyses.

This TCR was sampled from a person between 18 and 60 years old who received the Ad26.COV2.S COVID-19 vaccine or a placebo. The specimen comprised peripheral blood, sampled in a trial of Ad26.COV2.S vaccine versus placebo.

The CDR3 loop reads CAWSLPGHLGQYF. The sequence in DNA is TGTGCCTGGAGTCTACCGGGCCATCTGGGGCAGTACTTC. The rearranged segments are TRBV30 and TRBJ2-7, with no confident D gene call. The CDR3 starts with the cysteine, ends with the phenylalanine, and has 13 residues. Left in the record is the CDR3 DNA by itself, 39 bases read in frame from the first base. CDR1 is given as GTSNPN and CDR2 as SVGIG, both from the germline V gene (reference sequence). Trimming costs V 2 bases and J 9 bases, and their ends lie 17 bases apart.